The 23 T cell receptor beta chains given below trace back to one sample, sequenced in a study of T-cell reconstitution after alpha-beta-depleted transplantation in children. It was with unique molecular identifiers that the TCRbeta library was prepared. MiXCR was run by TCRdb on the PCR reads, yielding one entry per CDR3 protein. Of a few hundred thousand distinct CDR3 sequences in the sample, 9.7% are singletons; the top ten hold approximately 4.7%. This material consisted of PBMCs from the stem cell graft donor, taken from the stem cell graft. The receptors come from a human donor who donated a stem cell graft to a child with SCID.

This clonotype was detected many times. The rearrangement joins TRBV2 to TRBJ1-6; no firm D call. Germline V CDR1 and CDR2: SNHLY, FYNNEI. The CDR3 runs to 13 residues. Between the trimmed V and J ends, which lost 2 bases and 7 bases, there was a span of 6 bases. CDR3: CASSEHGNSPLHF. In nucleotides, the CDR3 is TGTGCCAGCAGTGAACACGGGAATTCACCCCTCCACTTT.

In its sample, this clonotype was seen many times. The V call is TRBV20-1, the J call TRBJ2-3; D not resolved. Looked up from germline, CDR1 is DFQATT and CDR2 is SNEGSKA (reference sequence). V lost 6 bases and J 0 bases, leaving 4 bases between the germline ends. The CDR3 is 11 amino acids. CDR3 sequence: CSARSTDTQYF. In DNA, the CDR3 is TGCAGTGCCAGGAGCACAGATACGCAGTATTTT.

This clonotype was seen many times. The chain employs TRBV7-2 and TRBJ2-3; perhaps TRBD1 as D (5 bases). The CDR3 is 15 residues long. The V end was cut by 5 bases, the J end by 5 bases, with 17 bases between. Germline lookup yields CDR1 SGHTA and CDR2 FQGNSA. CDR3 DNA: TGTGCCAGCAGCGCCTGGACACGGAAGCGAGATACGCAGTATTTT. Amino acid sequence: CASSAWTRKRDTQYF.

This clonotype was recorded many times. The chain recombines TRBV20-1 with TRBJ2-5, with 10 bases identical to TRBD2. The CDR3 consists of 13 residues. V lost 3 bases, J lost 5 bases, and 3 bases stayed unmatched. In germline, CDR1 is DFQATT, CDR2 SNEGSKA (reference sequence). The DNA for the CDR3 is TGCAGTGCTAGGGCACTAGCGGGGGAGACCCAGTACTTC. Protein product: CSARALAGETQYF.

This clonotype was detected ten times or more. V usage is TRBV10-3 and J usage is TRBJ1-2, with a possible D match to TRBD1 (5 bases). The CDR3 is 14 amino acids. From germline, CDR1 is ENHRY and CDR2 SYGVKD. Trimming stripped 8 bases from V and 7 bases from J, with 20 bases between. The CDR3 loop is CAIAGLGLESGYTF. In nucleotides, the CDR3 is TGTGCCATCGCGGGGCTGGGACTTGAGAGTGGCTACACCTTC.

This clonotype was seen many times. The V gene is TRBV29-1, the J gene TRBJ2-5, with D tentatively TRBD1 (5 bases). The V gene's germline CDR1 is SQVTM and CDR2 ANQGSEA. V gave up 1 base and J gave up 9 bases, with 24 bases separating them. The length of the CDR3 is 16 residues. In DNA, the CDR3 is TGCAGCGTTGAAGGTGGAGCAGGGCCACTCTTCGTGGCCCAGTACTTC. Protein product: CSVEGGAGPLFVAQYF.

This clonotype turned up a few times. The chain is built from TRBV7-9 and TRBJ2-3; D not resolved. The CDR3 contains 12 residues. V lost 3 bases and J lost 5, with 6 bases in between. Per germline, CDR1 SEHNR and CDR2 FQNEAQ (reference sequence). The DNA for the CDR3 is TGTGCCAGCAGCTTGGGTGAAGATACGCAGTATTTT. Amino acids: CASSLGEDTQYF.

In its sample, this clonotype was seen many times. The chain joins TRBV20-1 to TRBJ2-7, with TRBD1 identical over 8 bases. CDR3 size: 15 residues. V was clipped by 1 base and J by 7 bases; unmatched bases: 12. Germline assignment: CDR1 DFQATT and CDR2 SNEGSKA (reference sequence). The CDR3 here is CSARAESDRDGEQYF. DNA for the CDR3: TGCAGTGCTAGAGCCGAGTCGGACAGGGATGGGGAGCAGTACTTC.

A few counts support this clonotype. CDR3 residues: CASTPSGLMNTEAFF. In DNA, the CDR3 is TGTGCCAGCACCCCTTCTGGACTTATGAACACTGAAGCTTTCTTT. The chain recombines TRBV7-9 with TRBJ1-1; D not resolved. The CDR3 has 15 residues. Germline values: CDR1 SEHNR, CDR2 FQNEAQ (reference sequence). The V end was cut by 7 bases, the J end by 0 bases, with 15 bases between.

Ten or more counts support this clonotype. The CDR3 here is CSARDAGTGTDTQYF. For the CDR3, the DNA is TGCAGTGCTAGAGATGCTGGGACAGGGACAGATACGCAGTATTTT. The genes are TRBV20-1 and TRBJ2-3, with TRBD1 matching 9 bases. The CDR3 spans 15 residues. J lost 3 bases, V lost 0 bases, and 4 bases had no gene match. Germline CDR1 DFQATT, CDR2 SNEGSKA (reference sequence).

This clonotype was recorded many times. This rearrangement joins TRBV10-3 to TRBJ2-5; D is undetermined. The CDR3 runs 13 residues. Trimming pared 6 bases from V and 4 bases from J, leaving 12 bases between. Germline V gene lookup returns CDR1 ENHRY and CDR2 SYGVKD. The CDR3 protein is CAIRKGPRETQYF. Here the CDR3 DNA reads TGTGCCATCAGGAAGGGCCCACGAGAGACCCAGTACTTC.

This clonotype was picked up many times. The chain employs TRBV6-2 or TRBV6-3 and TRBJ1-2; 7 bases line up with TRBD1. V lost 6 bases and J lost 6; bases outside the gene matches: 16. The CDR3 extends over 16 amino acids. Germline V gene sequence: CDR1 MNHEY, CDR2 SVGEGT. CDR3 sequence (DNA): TGTGCCAGCAGCCCCACCCGACAGGGAGTCCGTGATGGCTACACCTTC. Its translation is CASSPTRQGVRDGYTF.

In this sample, this clonotype turned up many times. The chain combines TRBV5-1 with TRBJ2-7, with D possibly being TRBD1 or TRBD2 (5 bases each). V dropped 3 bases and J dropped 3 bases, with 16 bases sitting between them. Germline V gene lookup returns CDR1 SGHRS and CDR2 YFSETQ. The CDR3 runs 15 residues. The CDR3 DNA follows: TGCGCCAGCAGCTGGAGGACGAGTAGGGGCTACGAGCAGTACTTC. Protein sequence: CASSWRTSRGYEQYF. Looking up the rest from reference TRBV5-1 and TRBJ2-7 gives the full variable domain: KAGVTQTPRYLIKTRGQQVTLSCSPISGHRSVSWYQQTPGQGLQFLFEYFSETQRNKGNFPGRFSGRQFSNSRSEMNVSTLELGDSALYLCASSWRTSRGYEQYFGPGTRLTVT.

This clonotype came up many times. V gene TRBV20-1 combines with J gene TRBJ2-3; 8 bases are a match to TRBD2. The CDR3 is 16 amino acids. Germline CDR1 is DFQATT and CDR2 is SNEGSKA (reference sequence). Trimming removed 6 bases from V and 0 bases from J; junction bases left unmatched: 11. The chain's CDR3 is CSAGARGVTSTDTQYF. The CDR3, as DNA: TGCAGTGCCGGGGCGCGGGGGGTAACTAGCACAGATACGCAGTATTTT.

This clonotype was seen repeatedly, ten times or more. The rearrangement links TRBV7-3 to TRBJ1-1, with TRBD1 as a possible D gene (6 bases). Per the germline V gene, CDR1 is SGHTA and CDR2 is FQGTGA. The CDR3 runs to 15 residues. Trimming took 0 bases from V and 2 from J, leaving 10 bases between them. The CDR3 DNA follows: TGTGCCAGCAGCTTAACCCCAGGGGACAACACTGAAGCTTTCTTT. Translation gives CASSLTPGDNTEAFF. The complete variable domain, with remaining parts taken from reference TRBV7-3 and TRBJ1-1, reads GAGVSQTPSNKVTEKGKYVELRCDPISGHTALYWYRQSLGQGPEFLIYFQGTGAADDSGLPNDRFFAVRPEGSVSTLKIQRTERGDSAVYLCASSLTPGDNTEAFFGQGTRLTVV.

This clonotype was observed many times. The chain links TRBV28 to TRBJ2-7, with D uncertain. Trimming stripped 2 bases from V and 5 bases from J, with 4 bases between. This CDR3 region has 11 residues. CDR1 and CDR2 from the germline V gene are MDHEN and SYDVKM. The CDR3 nucleotides read TGTGCCAGCAGTTTAATGAACGAGCAGTACTTC. Translated: CASSLMNEQYF.

This clonotype has a count of ten or more. The chain recombines TRBV5-1 with TRBJ2-7, with 11 bases that match TRBD1. Germline values: CDR1 SGHRS, CDR2 YFSETQ. The J segment lost 3 bases and the V segment lost 4 bases, leaving 3 bases of the junction unmatched. The CDR3 has 14 residues. The CDR3 here is CASSQGTGGYEQYF. Here the CDR3 DNA reads TGCGCCAGCAGCCAAGGGACAGGGGGCTACGAGCAGTACTTC.

This clonotype was picked up many times. The chain employs TRBV7-2 and TRBJ2-6, with D hard to call. V lost 4 bases, J lost 1 base, and 11 bases lay in between. The CDR3 extends over 16 amino acids. The germline V gene has CDR1 SGHTA and CDR2 FQGNSA. CDR3 DNA: TGTGCCAGCAGCTCAATGGTCACTTCTGGGGCCAACGTCCTGACTTTC. The encoded protein is CASSSMVTSGANVLTF.

This clonotype came up many times. The chain recombines TRBV20-1 with TRBJ2-3, with 13 nucleotides matching TRBD2. The trim removed 6 bases at V and 3 bases at J, leaving 12 bases unmatched. The CDR3 extends over 17 amino acids. Germline values: CDR1 DFQATT, CDR2 SNEGSKA (reference sequence). This chain's CDR3 is CSAATSGGIQGTDTQYF. The CDR3 DNA reads TGCAGTGCGGCGACTAGCGGGGGGATCCAGGGGACAGATACGCAGTATTTT.

CDR3 amino acids: CASSIFDTQYF. The CDR3 coding sequence is TGTGCCAGCAGTATTTTTGATACGCAGTATTTT. The V and J genes are TRBV2 and TRBJ2-3; no definite D call. Trimming removed 5 bases at V and 6 bases at J, with 6 bases between. From germline, CDR1 is SNHLY and CDR2 FYNNEI. The CDR3 covers 11 residues.

This clonotype was observed many times. The chain carries TRBV7-2 and TRBJ1-1; D remains unclear. Germline values: CDR1 SGHTA, CDR2 FQGNSA. V lost 5 bases, J lost 4 bases, and 17 bases lay in between. The CDR3 runs 15 residues. The CDR3 sequence: CASSPRPGRGTEAFF. Here the CDR3 DNA reads TGTGCCAGCAGCCCACGACCTGGACGGGGCACTGAAGCTTTCTTT.

In its sample, this clonotype was seen many times. This chain connects TRBV5-1 to TRBJ2-7; the D is unclear. Germline loops: CDR1 SGHRS, CDR2 YFSETQ. This CDR3 contains 15 residues. Trimming took off 1 base at V and 3 bases at J, with 14 bases between the two ends. CDR3 amino acids: CASSLSFGTVYEQYF. The DNA of the CDR3 is TGCGCCAGCAGCTTGTCATTTGGAACAGTCTACGAGCAGTACTTC.

This clonotype was recorded many times. This chain links TRBV7-2 with TRBJ1-4; 9 nucleotides line up with TRBD1. V lost 5 bases and J lost 7; bases outside the gene matches: 14. The CDR3 has 17 amino acids. CDR1 is SGHTA and CDR2 is FQGNSA in the germline V gene. The CDR3 bases are TGTGCCAGCAGCGCCGGGACAGGGAACGAATTAGGTGAAAAACTGTTTTTT. This codes for CASSAGTGNELGEKLFF.